This is a list of T cell receptor beta chains from one sample in a study of T cells in Graves' hyperthyroidism and ophthalmopathy. TCRdb re-called the multiplex PCR reads with MiXCR, one entry per CDR3 protein. The table records more than 350,000 distinct CDR3 sequences, just under 15% of them present only once. Sequencing used blood. The receptor source for this set is a woman aged 30 to 39 with Graves' hyperthyroidism. CDR3s include the opening cysteine and the closing phenylalanine or tryptophan. D genes are given only for firm matches. Clone size is stated in some rows and not others, as once, few, many or a class when expanded.

v_gene	d_gene	j_gene	abundance	CDR3nt	CDR3aa
TRBV2	TRBD2	TRBJ2-3	few	TGTGCCAGCAGGTTAGCGGGGATCACAGATACGCAGTATTTT	CASRLAGITDTQYF
TRBV18	.	TRBJ2-7	few	TGTGCCAGCTCACCAGCCAGATCTACCTACGAGCAGTACTTC	CASSPARSTYEQYF
TRBV7-2	.	TRBJ2-3	many	TGTGCCAGCAGCTTAGACGTTGTGGGAGACGCGACAGATACGCAGTATTTT	CASSLDVVGDATDTQYF
TRBV27	TRBD2	TRBJ2-1	many	TGTGCCAGCAGTTTGGGGACTAGTGCGCGGAATGAGCAGTTCTTC	CASSLGTSARNEQFF
TRBV5-8	.	TRBJ1-4	few	TGTGCCAGCATGGCGCAGGGGATAAATGAAAAACTGTTTTTT	CASMAQGINEKLFF
TRBV18	.	TRBJ1-1	.	TGTGCCAGCTCACCAAACAGCGGAGCTTTCTTT	CASSPNSGAFF
TRBV6-2/TRBV6-3	TRBD2	TRBJ2-5	.	TGTGCCAGCAGCTTGGTGACTAGCGGGATGGGAGAGACCCAGTACTTC	CASSLVTSGMGETQYF
TRBV19	TRBD1	TRBJ2-6	few	TGTGCCAGTAGTAAAACAGGGGGCGCCTCTGGGGCCAACGTCCTGACTTTC	CASSKTGGASGANVLTF
TRBV28	TRBD2	TRBJ2-1	few	TGTGCCAGCAGTTCCCCGGGACTAGCGGGAGTTGAGCAGTTCTTC	CASSSPGLAGVEQFF
TRBV3-1	TRBD1	TRBJ1-6	many	TGTGCCAGCCGCGACAGGGCGGCGAATTCACCCCTCCACTTT	CASRDRAANSPLHF
TRBV7-2	TRBD1	TRBJ1-6	.	TGTGCCAGCAGCTTATATACCCCAAGGACAGGGAATTCACCCCTCCACTTT	CASSLYTPRTGNSPLHF
TRBV24-1	.	TRBJ2-6	.	TGTGCCACAGGGGAGGCTGGGGCCAACGTCCTGACTTTC	CATGEAGANVLTF
TRBV3-1	.	TRBJ1-1	many	TGTGCCAGCAGCCAAGCCAGGAACACTGAAGCTTTCTTT	CASSQARNTEAFF
TRBV11-2	TRBD2	TRBJ2-5	many	TGTGCCAGCAGCTTGCTCATAGCGGGAAGGGAGACCCAGTACTTC	CASSLLIAGRETQYF
TRBV4-1	TRBD1	TRBJ2-5	.	TGCGCCAGCAGCCAAGAGGGGGGGACAGGGCGCCGGGAGACCCAGTACTTC	CASSQEGGTGRRETQYF
TRBV7-2	TRBD2	TRBJ2-1	many	TGTGCCAGCAGCTTAGCCGGGACTAGCGAGTACAATGAGCAGTTCTTC	CASSLAGTSEYNEQFF
TRBV7-9	.	TRBJ1-1	many	TGTGCCAGCAGCGCACGACTCGGGGGGACTGAAGCTTTCTTT	CASSARLGGTEAFF
TRBV7-9	.	TRBJ2-1	.	TGTGCCATTGGACAGCCTGGGGTTCAGCAGTTCTTC	CAIGQPGVQQFF
TRBV7-9	TRBD1	TRBJ1-5	.	TGTGCCAGCAGCTTTTTCTCGGGACAGGGGGTTTTGAGCAATCAGCCCCAGCATTTT	CASSFFSGQGVLSNQPQHF
TRBV20-1	.	TRBJ2-3	many	TGCAGTGCTAGTAACCCCGCAAGGGCAGATACGCAGTATTTT	CSASNPARADTQYF
TRBV6-1	.	TRBJ2-2	many	TGTGCCAGCAGTTTTTCGGGTCTGGGCAAGTCCGGGGAGCTGTTTTTT	CASSFSGLGKSGELFF
TRBV7-9	.	TRBJ1-2	.	TGTGCCAGCAGCCCGAAAATAGGTGGGGGAGGCTATGGCTACACCTTC	CASSPKIGGGGYGYTF
TRBV12-3/TRBV12-4	.	TRBJ2-2	many	TGTGCCAGCAGTCCCGGGACCGGGGAGCTGTTTTTT	CASSPGTGELFF
TRBV6-1	TRBD1	TRBJ1-2	many	TGTGCCAGCAGCTATACCACAGGGGCCGGCTACACCTTC	CASSYTTGAGYTF
TRBV27	.	TRBJ2-2	many	TGTGCCAGCAGTTTACTTCGGGGGAGTATGCCCACCGGGGAGCTGTTTTTT	CASSLLRGSMPTGELFF